One and the same sample provided the 10 T cell receptor beta chains below, sequenced in a study of control samples from healthy donors and cancer patients. Profiled with immunoSEQ multiplex PCR; TCRdb holds only in-frame clones, not every one. The sample includes tens of thousands of clones, around 86% of them seen just once. Sample: blood. The origin of the receptors is a woman aged 45 to 65 in good health.

V gene TRBV14 combines with J gene TRBJ1-1; no firm D call. The CDR3 sequence is 15 residues long. CDR1 is SGHDN and CDR2 is FVKESK in the germline V gene. V lost 1 base to trimming and J lost 3 bases, with 12 bases between them. CDR3: CASSQVQSQYTEAFF. The CDR3 DNA reads TGTGCCAGCAGCCAAGTTCAATCGCAGTACACTGAAGCTTTCTTT.

The V gene is TRBV7-9, the J gene TRBJ2-7; D possibly uses TRBD1 or TRBD2 (6 bases each). Trimming stripped 4 bases from V and 3 bases from J, with 22 bases between. CDR3 length: 17 residues. Germline V gene lookup returns CDR1 SEHNR and CDR2 FQNEAQ (reference sequence). The CDR3 reads CASSSYVGGPKRYEQYF. The CDR3 nucleotides are TGTGCCAGCAGCTCGTACGTCGGGGGCCCAAAACGCTACGAGCAGTACTTC. Full variable domain (outside the CDR3, taken from reference TRBV7-9 and TRBJ2-7): DTGVSQNPRHKITKRGQNVTFRCDPISEHNRLYWYRQTLGQGPEFLTYFQNEAQLEKSRLLSDRFSAERPKGSFSTLEIQRTEQGDSAMYLCASSSYVGGPKRYEQYFGPGTRLTVT.

This clone occurred once. V usage is TRBV6-2 or TRBV6-3 and J usage is TRBJ1-4; no definite D call. CDR1 and CDR2 (germline): MNHEY, SVGEGT. V was clipped by 6 bases and J by 4 bases, with 9 bases between them. This CDR3 comprises 13 residues. CDR3 nucleotide sequence: TGTGCCAGCAGCCCAGAGTATAATGAAAAACTGTTTTTT. Amino acid sequence: CASSPEYNEKLFF.

V and J are TRBV5-4 and TRBJ1-1; D possibly corresponds to TRBD1 (5 bases). Per the germline V gene, CDR1 is SGHNT and CDR2 is YYREEE (reference sequence). This CDR3 region has 15 residues. The V gene lost 4 bases and the J gene lost 5 bases, with 18 bases spanning the gap. The CDR3 nucleotides read TGTGCCAGCAGCCCAACCAAGGGGCTCCGAACTGAAGCTTTCTTT. Translating gives CASSPTKGLRTEAFF.

This sequence joins TRBV19 and TRBJ1-1; 7 bases map to TRBD1. The germline gives CDR1 LNHDA, CDR2 SQIVND (reference sequence). After removal of 6 bases from V and 5 bases from J, the junction contained 3 bases not matched to a gene. The CDR3 runs 12 residues. CDR3 loop: CASRTGVTEAFF. The CDR3 DNA sequence: TGTGCCAGTAGAACAGGGGTGACTGAAGCTTTCTTT.

The gene calls are TRBV4-1 and TRBJ2-3; possible D gene TRBD2, 5 bases. The V gene's germline CDR1 is MGHRA and CDR2 YSYEKL. The CDR3 runs to 17 residues. V lost 4 bases, J lost 3 bases, and 20 bases lay in between. CDR3 nucleotide sequence: TGCGCCAGCAGCCCCGGGGTGGGGAGTCCGAGGACAGATACGCAGTATTTT. Translating it yields CASSPGVGSPRTDTQYF.

The gene calls are TRBV3-1 (or the pseudogene TRBV3-2) and TRBJ1-1; D uncertain. V was cut by 4 bases and J by 3 bases, with 9 bases left in between. Germline-derived CDR1 and CDR2 are LGHDT and YNNKEL (reference sequence). CDR3 length: 13 amino acids. The CDR3 here is CASSRSWDTEAFF. CDR3 nucleotide sequence: TGTGCCAGCAGCCGCTCCTGGGACACTGAAGCTTTCTTT.

This rearrangement joins TRBV6-2 or TRBV6-3 to TRBJ1-1; no firm D call. Deletions cut 0 bases from V and 0 bases from J, with 17 bases between. The CDR3 sequence is 18 residues long. Germline assignment: CDR1 MNHEY and CDR2 SVGEGT. This CDR3 reads CASSYSLLLQEVNTEAFF. The CDR3 nucleotides are TGTGCCAGCAGTTACTCGCTTCTGCTCCAGGAGGTGAACACTGAAGCTTTCTTT.

This clone was observed once. The chain links TRBV7-9 to TRBJ1-4; no definite D call. Germline values: CDR1 SEHNR, CDR2 FQNEAQ (reference sequence). The CDR3 extends over 15 amino acids. Trimming removed 5 bases at V and 4 bases at J, with 14 bases between. In DNA form, the CDR3 reads TGTGCCAGCAGCCCGAGAGTTGGTAATAATGAAAAACTGTTTTTT. Protein: CASSPRVGNNEKLFF.

The J gene is TRBJ2-1, the V gene TRBV11-3; 7 nucleotides align to TRBD1. The CDR3 sequence is 15 residues long. Trimming cost V 5 bases and J 6 bases; bases outside gene matches: 10. Per the germline V gene, CDR1 is SGHNT and CDR2 is YENEEA. CDR3 coding DNA: TGTGCCAGCAGCCCTGGAACTTCAGGGGGCAATGAGCAGTTCTTC. Its protein product is CASSPGTSGGNEQFF.